Included here is one TCR beta chain sequence, with context. Its specificity is unknown. V was cut by 0 bases and J by 6 bases, with 8 bases left in between. Germline V gives CDR1 MNHEY, CDR2 SVGAGI. CDR3 length: 13 residues. The sample is drawn from a study of graft-versus-host responses after intestinal transplantation. Study as a whole: Grafts that recipients had were multivisceral, liver-intestinal, or isolated intestinal transplants. Broader study findings: Early after transplant, HvG declines were associated with peak levels of circulating GvH clones. Recipient marrow harbored GvH clones, some of which surfaced first in ileum or blood.

Intraepithelial plus lamina propria lymphocytes were released by processing graft tissue. Using immunoSEQ multiplex PCR, the repertoire was profiled, and TCRdb retains in-frame clones only, with some absent. This sample has 13,000 or so clones, with 70% to 85% found just once. The receptor was isolated from a human patient who received an intestinal transplant, so some T cells may come from the graft donor. The V call is TRBV6-5, the J call TRBJ1-2; no clear D gene. Sequenced material: ileum tissue, taken 16 days after intestinal transplant. The CDR3 DNA follows: TGTGCCAGCAGTTACTCGTACTTCCATGGCTACACCTTC. Its translation is CASSYSYFHGYTF.